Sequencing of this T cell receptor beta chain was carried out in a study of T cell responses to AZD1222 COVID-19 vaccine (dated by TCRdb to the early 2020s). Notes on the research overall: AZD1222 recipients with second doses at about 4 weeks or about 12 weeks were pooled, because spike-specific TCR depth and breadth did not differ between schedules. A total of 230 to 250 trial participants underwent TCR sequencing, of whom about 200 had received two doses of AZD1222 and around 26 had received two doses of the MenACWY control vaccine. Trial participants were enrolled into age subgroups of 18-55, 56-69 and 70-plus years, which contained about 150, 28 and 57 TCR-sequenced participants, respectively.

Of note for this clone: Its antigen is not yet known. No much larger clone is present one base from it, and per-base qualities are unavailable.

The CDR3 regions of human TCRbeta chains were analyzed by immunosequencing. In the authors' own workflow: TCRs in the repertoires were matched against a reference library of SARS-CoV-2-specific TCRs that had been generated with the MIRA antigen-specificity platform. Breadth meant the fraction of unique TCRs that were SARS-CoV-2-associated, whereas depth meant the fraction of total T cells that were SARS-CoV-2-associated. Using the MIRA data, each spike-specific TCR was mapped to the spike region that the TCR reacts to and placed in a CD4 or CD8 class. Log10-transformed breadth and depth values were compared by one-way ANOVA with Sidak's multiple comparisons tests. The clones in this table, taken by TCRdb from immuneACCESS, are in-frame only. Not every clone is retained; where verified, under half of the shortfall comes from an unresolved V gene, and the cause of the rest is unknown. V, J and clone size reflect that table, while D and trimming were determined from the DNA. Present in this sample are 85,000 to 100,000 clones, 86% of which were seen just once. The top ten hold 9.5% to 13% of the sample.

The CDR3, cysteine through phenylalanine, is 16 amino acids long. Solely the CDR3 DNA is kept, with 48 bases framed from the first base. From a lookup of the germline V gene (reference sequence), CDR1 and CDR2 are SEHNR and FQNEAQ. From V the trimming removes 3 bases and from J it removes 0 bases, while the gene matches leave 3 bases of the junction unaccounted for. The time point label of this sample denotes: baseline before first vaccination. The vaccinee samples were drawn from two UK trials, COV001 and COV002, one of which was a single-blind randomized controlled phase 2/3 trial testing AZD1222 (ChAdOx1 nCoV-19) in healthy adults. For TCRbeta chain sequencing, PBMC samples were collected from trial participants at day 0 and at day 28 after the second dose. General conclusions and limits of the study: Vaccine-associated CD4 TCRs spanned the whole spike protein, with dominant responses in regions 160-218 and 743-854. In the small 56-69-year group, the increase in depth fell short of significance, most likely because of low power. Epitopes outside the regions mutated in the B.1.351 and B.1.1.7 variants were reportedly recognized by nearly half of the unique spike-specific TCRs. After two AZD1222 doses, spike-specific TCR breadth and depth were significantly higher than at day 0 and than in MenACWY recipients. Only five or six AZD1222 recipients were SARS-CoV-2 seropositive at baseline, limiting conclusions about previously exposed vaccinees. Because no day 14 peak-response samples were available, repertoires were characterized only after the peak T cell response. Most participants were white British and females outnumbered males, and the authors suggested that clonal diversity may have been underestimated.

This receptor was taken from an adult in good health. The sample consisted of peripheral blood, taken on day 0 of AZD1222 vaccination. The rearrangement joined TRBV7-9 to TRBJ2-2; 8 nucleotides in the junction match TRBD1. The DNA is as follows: TGTGCCAGCAGCTTGACAGGGGTTCCGAACACCGGGGAGCTGTTTTTT. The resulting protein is CASSLTGVPNTGELFF. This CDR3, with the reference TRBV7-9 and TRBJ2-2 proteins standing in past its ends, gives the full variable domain DTGVSQNPRHKITKRGQNVTFRCDPISEHNRLYWYRQTLGQGPEFLTYFQNEAQLEKSRLLSDRFSAERPKGSFSTLEIQRTEQGDSAMYLCASSLTGVPNTGELFFGEGSRLTVL.